The clone carrying this T cell receptor (beta chain) was seen once. Its antigen is as yet unknown. These data belong to a study of vaccination effects on CD4 cells after COVID-19. Germline assignment: CDR1 LGHNA and CDR2 YNFKEQ. Trimming took off 0 bases at V and 4 bases at J, with 18 bases between the two ends. CDR3 length equals 17 residues. Repertoires were generated with immunoSEQ multiplex PCR, while TCRdb's copy carries only in-frame clones and drops some. The sample includes almost 30,000 clones, 74% seen only once; the top ten take roughly a sixth. Sequencing was preceded by expansion of antigen-specific CD4+ T cells with viral peptide pools in the ViraFEST assay. Having been cultured for 9 to 11 days, the cells underwent CD4+ T cell isolation. Each person got two doses of an mRNA SARS-CoV-2 vaccine, BNT162b2 or mRNA-1273. Days 3 and 7 were when half the medium was replaced with IL-2 medium.

The sample was CD4+ T cells from PBMCs cultured with HCoV-OC43 spike peptides, taken after COVID-19 vaccination. Described subset: HCoV-OC43 spike overlapping peptide pool stimulation. The chain couples TRBV4-2 to TRBJ2-5, with D perhaps given as TRBD1 or TRBD2 (6 bases each). The sequence was obtained from a human donor who received a COVID-19 vaccine. Written as DNA, the CDR3 is TGTGCCAGCAGCCAAGATCTTTTAGGGGGGCTCCCAGAGACCCAGTACTTC. Translation: CASSQDLLGGLPETQYF.